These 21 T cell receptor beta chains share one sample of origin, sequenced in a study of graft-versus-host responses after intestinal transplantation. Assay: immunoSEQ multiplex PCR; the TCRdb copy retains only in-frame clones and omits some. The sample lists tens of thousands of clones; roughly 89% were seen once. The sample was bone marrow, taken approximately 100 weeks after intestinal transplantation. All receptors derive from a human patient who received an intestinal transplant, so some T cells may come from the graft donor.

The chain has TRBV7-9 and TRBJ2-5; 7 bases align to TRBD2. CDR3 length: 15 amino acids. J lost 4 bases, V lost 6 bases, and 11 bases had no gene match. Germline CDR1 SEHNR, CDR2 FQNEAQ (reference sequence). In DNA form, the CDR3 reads TGTGCCAGCAGTTATGGACTAGGAGGTGGAGAGACCCAGTACTTC. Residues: CASSYGLGGGETQYF.

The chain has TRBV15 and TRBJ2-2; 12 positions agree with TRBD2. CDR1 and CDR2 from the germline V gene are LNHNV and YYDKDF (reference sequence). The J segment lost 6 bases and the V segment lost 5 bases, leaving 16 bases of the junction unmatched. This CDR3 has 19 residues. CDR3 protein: CATSRRLGLAGLNPGELFF. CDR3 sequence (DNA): TGTGCCACCAGCCGAAGACTAGGACTAGCGGGACTTAATCCCGGGGAGCTGTTTTTT.

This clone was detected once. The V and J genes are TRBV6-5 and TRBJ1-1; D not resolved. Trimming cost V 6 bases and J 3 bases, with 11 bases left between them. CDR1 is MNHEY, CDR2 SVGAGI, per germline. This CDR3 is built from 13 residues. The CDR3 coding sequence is TGTGCCAGCAGAACAACGGGGTACACTGAAGCTTTCTTT. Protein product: CASRTTGYTEAFF.

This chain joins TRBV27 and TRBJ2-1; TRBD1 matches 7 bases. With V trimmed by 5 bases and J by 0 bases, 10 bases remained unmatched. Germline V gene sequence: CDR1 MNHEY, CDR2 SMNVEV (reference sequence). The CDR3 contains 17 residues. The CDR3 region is CASSPWTGPSSYNEQFF. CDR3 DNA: TGTGCCAGCAGTCCCTGGACAGGCCCTAGCTCCTACAATGAGCAGTTCTTC.

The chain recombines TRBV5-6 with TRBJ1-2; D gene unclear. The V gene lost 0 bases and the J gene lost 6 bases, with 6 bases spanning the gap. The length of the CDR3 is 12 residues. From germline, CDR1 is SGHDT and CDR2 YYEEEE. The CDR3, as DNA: TGTGCCAGCAGCTTGGGCAGCCATGGCTACACCTTC. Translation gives CASSLGSHGYTF.

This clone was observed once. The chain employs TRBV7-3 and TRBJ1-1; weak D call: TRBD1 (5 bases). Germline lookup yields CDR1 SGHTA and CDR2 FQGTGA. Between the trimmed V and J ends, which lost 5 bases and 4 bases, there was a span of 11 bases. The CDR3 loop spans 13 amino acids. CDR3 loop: CASSPMGGTEAFF. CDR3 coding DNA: TGTGCCAGCAGCCCAATGGGGGGCACTGAAGCTTTCTTT.

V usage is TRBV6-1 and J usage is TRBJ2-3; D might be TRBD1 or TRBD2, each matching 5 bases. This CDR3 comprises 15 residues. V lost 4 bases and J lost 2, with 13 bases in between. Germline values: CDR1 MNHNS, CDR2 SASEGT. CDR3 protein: CASSAGLATTDTQYF. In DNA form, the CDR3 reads TGTGCCAGCAGTGCGGGGCTAGCTACCACAGATACGCAGTATTTT.

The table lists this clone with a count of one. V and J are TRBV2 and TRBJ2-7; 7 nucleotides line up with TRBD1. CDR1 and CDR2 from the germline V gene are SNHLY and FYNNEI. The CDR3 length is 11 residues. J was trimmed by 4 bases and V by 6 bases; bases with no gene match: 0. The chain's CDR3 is CASSRGYEQYF. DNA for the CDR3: TGTGCCAGCAGCAGGGGGTACGAGCAGTACTTC.

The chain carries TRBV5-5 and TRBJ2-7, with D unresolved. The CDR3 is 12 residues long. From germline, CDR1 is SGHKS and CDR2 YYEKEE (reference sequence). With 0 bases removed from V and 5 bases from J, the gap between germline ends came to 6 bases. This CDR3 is CASSLAPDEQYF. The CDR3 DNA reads TGTGCCAGCAGCTTGGCCCCAGACGAGCAGTACTTC.

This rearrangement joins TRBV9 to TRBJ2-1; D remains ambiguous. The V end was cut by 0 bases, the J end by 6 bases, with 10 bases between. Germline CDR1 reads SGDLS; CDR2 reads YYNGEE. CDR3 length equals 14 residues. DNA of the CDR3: TGTGCCAGCAGCGTAGAAGGTCAGACCAATGAGCAGTTCTTC. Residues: CASSVEGQTNEQFF.

CDR3 loop: CASSLSSSVETQYF. In DNA form, the CDR3 reads TGTGCCAGCAGCTTGAGCTCGTCGGTCGAGACCCAGTACTTC. The chain uses TRBV5-5 and TRBJ2-5; D gene ambiguous. CDR1 SGHKS and CDR2 YYEKEE come from the germline V gene (reference sequence). The CDR3 totals 14 residues. V gave up 1 base and J gave up 5 bases, with 12 bases separating them.

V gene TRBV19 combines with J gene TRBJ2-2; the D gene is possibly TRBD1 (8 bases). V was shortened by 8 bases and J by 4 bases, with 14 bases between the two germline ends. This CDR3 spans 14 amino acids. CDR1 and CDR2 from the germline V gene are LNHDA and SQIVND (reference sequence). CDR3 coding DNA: TGTGCCAGTGGAAACAGGGGGGGCACCGGGGAGCTGTTTTTT. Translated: CASGNRGGTGELFF. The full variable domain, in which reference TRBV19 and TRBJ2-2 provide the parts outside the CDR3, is DGGITQSPKYLFRKEGQNVTLSCEQNLNHDAMYWYRQDPGQGLRLIYYSQIVNDFQKGDIAEGYSVSREKKESFPLTVTSAQKNPTAFYLCASGNRGGTGELFFGEGSRLTVL.

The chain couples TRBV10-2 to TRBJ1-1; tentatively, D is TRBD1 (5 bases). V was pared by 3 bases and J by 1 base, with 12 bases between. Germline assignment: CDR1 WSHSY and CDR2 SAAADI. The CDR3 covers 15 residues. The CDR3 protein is CASSEARGRNTEAFF. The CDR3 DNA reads TGCGCCAGCAGTGAAGCTCGGGGCCGGAACACTGAAGCTTTCTTT.

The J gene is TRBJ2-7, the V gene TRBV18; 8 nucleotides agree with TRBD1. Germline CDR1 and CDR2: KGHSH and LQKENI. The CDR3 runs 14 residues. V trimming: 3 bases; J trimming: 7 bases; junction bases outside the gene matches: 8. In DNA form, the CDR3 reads TGTGCCAGCTCACCGGCCGGGACAGGCTATGAGCAGTACTTC. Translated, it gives CASSPAGTGYEQYF.

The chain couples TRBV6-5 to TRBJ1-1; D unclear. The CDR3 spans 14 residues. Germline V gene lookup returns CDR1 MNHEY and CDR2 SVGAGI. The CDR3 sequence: CGVRVPRPRIEAFF. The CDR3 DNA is TGTGGAGTACGGGTTCCCAGGCCCAGGATTGAAGCTTTCTTT.

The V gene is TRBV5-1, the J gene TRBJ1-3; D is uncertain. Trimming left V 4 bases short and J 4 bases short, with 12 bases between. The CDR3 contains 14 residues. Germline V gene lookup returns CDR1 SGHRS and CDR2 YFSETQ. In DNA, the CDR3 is TGCGCCAGCAGCCGCGTCGGCTACGGAAACACCATATATTTT. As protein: CASSRVGYGNTIYF.

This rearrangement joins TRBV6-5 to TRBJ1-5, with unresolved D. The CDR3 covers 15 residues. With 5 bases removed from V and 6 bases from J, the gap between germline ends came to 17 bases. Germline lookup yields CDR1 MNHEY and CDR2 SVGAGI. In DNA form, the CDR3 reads TGTGCCAGCAGTAAGGAACGTGGGAGGGCTCAGCCCCAGCATTTT. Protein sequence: CASSKERGRAQPQHF.

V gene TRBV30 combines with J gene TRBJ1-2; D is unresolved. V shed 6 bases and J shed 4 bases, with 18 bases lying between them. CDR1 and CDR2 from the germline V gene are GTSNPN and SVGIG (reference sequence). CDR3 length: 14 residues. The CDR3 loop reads CACPSQPRSYGYTF. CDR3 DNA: TGTGCCTGCCCCAGCCAGCCTCGGTCCTATGGCTACACCTTC.

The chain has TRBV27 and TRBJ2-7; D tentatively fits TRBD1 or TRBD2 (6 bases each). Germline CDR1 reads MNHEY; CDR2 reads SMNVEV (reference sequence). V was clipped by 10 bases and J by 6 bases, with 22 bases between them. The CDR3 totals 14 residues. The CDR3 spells CANPGGGRFCEQYF. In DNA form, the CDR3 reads TGTGCCAACCCCGGAGGGGGGCGGTTTTGCGAGCAGTACTTC.

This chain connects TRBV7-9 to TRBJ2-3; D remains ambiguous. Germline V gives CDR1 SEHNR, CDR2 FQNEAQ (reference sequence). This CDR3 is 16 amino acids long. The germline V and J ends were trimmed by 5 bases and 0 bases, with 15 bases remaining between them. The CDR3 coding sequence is TGTGCCAGCAGCCGGGTCCTCTCCTCTAGCACAGATACGCAGTATTTT. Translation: CASSRVLSSSTDTQYF.

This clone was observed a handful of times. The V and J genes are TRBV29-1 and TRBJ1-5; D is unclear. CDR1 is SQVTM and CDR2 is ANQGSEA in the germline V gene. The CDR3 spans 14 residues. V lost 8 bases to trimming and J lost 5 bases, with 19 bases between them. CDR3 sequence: CSILGEADDQPQHF. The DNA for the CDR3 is TGCAGCATCCTAGGTGAGGCAGATGATCAGCCCCAGCATTTT.